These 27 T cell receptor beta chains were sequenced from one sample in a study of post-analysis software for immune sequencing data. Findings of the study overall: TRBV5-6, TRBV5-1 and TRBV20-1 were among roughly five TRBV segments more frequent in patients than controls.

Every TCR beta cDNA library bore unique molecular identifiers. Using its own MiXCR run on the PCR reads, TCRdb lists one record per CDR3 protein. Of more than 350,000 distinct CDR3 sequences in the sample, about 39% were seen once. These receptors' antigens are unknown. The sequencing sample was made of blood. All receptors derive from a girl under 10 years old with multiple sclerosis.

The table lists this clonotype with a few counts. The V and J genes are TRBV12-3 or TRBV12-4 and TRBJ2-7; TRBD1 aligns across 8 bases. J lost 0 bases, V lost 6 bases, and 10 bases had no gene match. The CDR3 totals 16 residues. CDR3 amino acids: CASSPGTGKSSYEQYF. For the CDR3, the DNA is TGTGCCAGCAGCCCGGGGACAGGAAAGAGCTCCTACGAGCAGTACTTC.

The CDR3: CASSPGSEQYF. As DNA, the CDR3 is TGTGCCAGCAGCCCCGGCTCCGAGCAGTACTTC. The chain has TRBV7-9 and TRBJ2-7; D is unclear. Per the germline V gene, CDR1 is SEHNR and CDR2 is FQNEAQ (reference sequence). V lost 5 bases and J 6 bases, leaving 8 bases between the germline ends. The CDR3 sequence is 11 residues long.

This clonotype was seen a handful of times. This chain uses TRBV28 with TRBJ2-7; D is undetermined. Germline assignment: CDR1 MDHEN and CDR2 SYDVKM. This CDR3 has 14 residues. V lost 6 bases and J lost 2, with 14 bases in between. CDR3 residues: CASSQIAWPYEQYF. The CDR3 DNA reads TGTGCCAGCAGCCAAATAGCTTGGCCCTACGAGCAGTACTTC.

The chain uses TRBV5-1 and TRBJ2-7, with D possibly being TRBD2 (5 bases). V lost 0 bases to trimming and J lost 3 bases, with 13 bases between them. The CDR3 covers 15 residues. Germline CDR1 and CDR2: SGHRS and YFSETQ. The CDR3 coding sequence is TGCGCCAGCAGCTTGGTAGGACGGGAAGACTACGAGCAGTACTTC. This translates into CASSLVGREDYEQYF.

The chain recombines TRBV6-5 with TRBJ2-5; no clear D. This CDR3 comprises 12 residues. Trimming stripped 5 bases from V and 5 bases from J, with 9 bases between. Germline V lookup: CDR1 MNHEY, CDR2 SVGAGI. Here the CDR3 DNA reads TGTGCCAGCAGTGCATTTAGGGAGACCCAGTACTTC. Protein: CASSAFRETQYF.

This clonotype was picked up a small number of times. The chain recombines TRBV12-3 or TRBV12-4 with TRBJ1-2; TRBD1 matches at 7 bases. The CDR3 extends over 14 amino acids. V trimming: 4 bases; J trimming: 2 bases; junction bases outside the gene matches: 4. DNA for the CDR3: TGTGCCAGCAGTTCGGGGGACAGAAACTATGGCTACACCTTC. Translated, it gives CASSSGDRNYGYTF.

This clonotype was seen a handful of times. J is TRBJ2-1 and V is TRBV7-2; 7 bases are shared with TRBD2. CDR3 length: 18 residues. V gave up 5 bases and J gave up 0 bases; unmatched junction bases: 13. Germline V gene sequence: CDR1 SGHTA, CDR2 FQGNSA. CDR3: CASSPRTSPFYSYNEQFF. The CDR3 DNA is TGTGCCAGCAGCCCCCGGACTAGTCCCTTCTACTCCTACAATGAGCAGTTCTTC.

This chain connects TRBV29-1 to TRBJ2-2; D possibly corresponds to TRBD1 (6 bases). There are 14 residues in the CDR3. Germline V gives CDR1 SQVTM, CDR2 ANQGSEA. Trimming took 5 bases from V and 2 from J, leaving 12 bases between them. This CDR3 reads CSVSPGVNTGELFF. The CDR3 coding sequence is TGCAGCGTTTCCCCAGGGGTTAACACCGGGGAGCTGTTTTTT.

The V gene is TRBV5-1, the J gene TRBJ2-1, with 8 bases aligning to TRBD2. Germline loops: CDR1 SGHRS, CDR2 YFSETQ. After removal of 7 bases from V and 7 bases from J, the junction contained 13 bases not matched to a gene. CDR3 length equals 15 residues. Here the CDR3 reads CASARSAGVANEQFF. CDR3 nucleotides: TGCGCCAGCGCTCGGTCAGCGGGAGTGGCGAATGAGCAGTTCTTC.

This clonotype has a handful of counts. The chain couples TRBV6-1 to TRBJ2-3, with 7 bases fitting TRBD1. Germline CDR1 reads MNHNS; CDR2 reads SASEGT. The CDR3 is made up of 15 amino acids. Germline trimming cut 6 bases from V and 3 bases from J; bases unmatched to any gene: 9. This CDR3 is CASRVGTASTDTQYF. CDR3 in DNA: TGTGCCAGCAGAGTCGGGACAGCTTCTACAGATACGCAGTATTTT.

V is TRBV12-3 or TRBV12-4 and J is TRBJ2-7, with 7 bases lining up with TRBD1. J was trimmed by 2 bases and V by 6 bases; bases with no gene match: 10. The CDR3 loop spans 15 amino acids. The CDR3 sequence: CASRPGTELAYEQYF. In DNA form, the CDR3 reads TGTGCCAGCAGACCCGGGACAGAACTAGCCTACGAGCAGTACTTC.

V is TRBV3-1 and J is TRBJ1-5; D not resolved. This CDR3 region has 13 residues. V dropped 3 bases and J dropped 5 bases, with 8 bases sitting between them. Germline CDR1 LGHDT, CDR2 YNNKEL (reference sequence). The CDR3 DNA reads TGTGCCAGCAGCCAGCAGATTGATCAGCCCCAGCATTTT. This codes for CASSQQIDQPQHF.

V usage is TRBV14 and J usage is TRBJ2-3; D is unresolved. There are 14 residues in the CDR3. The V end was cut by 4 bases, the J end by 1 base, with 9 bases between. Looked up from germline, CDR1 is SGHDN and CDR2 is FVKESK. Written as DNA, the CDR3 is TGTGCCAGCAGCCGAAATCTCCGCACAGATACGCAGTATTTT. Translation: CASSRNLRTDTQYF. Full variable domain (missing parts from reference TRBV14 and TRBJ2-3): EAGVTQFPSHSVIEKGQTVTLRCDPISGHDNLYWYRRVMGKEIKFLLHFVKESKQDESGMPNNRFLAERTGGTYSTLKVQPAELEDSGVYFCASSRNLRTDTQYFGPGTRLTVL.

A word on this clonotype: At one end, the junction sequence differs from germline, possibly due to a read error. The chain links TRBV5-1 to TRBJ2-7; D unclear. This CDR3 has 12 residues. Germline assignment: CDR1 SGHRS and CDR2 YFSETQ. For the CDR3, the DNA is TGCACCAGCAGCTTGGCCAGTAGCGAGCAGTACTTC. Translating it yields CTSSLASSEQYF.

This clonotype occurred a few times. The CDR3 DNA reads TGTGCCAGCAGGCAGGGATTGGCGGATACGCAGTATTTT. Translating it yields CASRQGLADTQYF. The chain links TRBV6-5 to TRBJ2-3, with TRBD1 as a possible D gene (5 bases). The CDR3 spans 13 residues. Germline lookup yields CDR1 MNHEY and CDR2 SVGAGI. Trimming removed 6 bases from V and 6 bases from J, with 13 bases in between.

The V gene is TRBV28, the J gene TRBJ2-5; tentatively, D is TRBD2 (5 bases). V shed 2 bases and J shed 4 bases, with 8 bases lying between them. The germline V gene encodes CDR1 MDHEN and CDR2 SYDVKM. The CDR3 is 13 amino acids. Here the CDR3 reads CASSLPSRETQYF. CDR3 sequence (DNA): TGTGCCAGCAGTTTACCTAGCAGAGAGACCCAGTACTTC.

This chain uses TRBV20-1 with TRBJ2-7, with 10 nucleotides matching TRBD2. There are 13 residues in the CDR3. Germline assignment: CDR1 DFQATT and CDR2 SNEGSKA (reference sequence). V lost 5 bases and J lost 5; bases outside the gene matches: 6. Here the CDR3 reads CSALSGRSDEQYF. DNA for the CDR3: TGCAGTGCTCTTAGCGGGAGGTCTGACGAGCAGTACTTC.

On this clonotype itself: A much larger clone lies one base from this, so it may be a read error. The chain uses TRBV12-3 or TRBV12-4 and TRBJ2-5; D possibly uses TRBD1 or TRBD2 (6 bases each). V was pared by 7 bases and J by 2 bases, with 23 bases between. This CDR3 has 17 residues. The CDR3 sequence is CASNGGRLVTQQETQYF. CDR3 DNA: TGTGCCAGCAATGGGGGCCGACTAGTCACACAACAAGAGACCCAGTACTTC.

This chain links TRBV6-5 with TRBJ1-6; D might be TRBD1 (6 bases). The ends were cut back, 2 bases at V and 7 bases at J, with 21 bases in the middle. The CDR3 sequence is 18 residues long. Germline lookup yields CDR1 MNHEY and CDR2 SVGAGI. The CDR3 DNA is TGTGCCAGCAGTTACGGGGTGGGGGGGGGCGCGAGGAATTCACCCCTCCACTTT. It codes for CASSYGVGGGARNSPLHF.

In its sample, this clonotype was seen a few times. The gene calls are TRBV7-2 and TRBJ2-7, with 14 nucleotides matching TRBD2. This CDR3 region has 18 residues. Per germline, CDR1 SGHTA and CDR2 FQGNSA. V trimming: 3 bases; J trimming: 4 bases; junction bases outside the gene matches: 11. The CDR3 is CASSFKSLTSGRGYEQYF. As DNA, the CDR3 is TGTGCCAGCAGCTTCAAATCCTTGACTAGCGGGAGGGGATACGAGCAGTACTTC.

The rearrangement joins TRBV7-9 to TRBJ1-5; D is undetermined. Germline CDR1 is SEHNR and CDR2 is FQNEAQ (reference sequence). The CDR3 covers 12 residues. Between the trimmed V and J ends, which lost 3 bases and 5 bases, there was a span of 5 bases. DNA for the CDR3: TGTGCCAGCAGCTTCCCTTATCAGCCCCAGCATTTT. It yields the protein CASSFPYQPQHF.

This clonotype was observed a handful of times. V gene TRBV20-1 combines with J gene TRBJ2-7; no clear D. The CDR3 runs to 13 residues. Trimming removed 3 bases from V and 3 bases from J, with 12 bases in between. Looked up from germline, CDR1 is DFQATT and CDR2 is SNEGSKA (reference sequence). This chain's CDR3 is CSASANRGYEQYF. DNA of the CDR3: TGCAGTGCTAGTGCGAATCGAGGCTACGAGCAGTACTTC.

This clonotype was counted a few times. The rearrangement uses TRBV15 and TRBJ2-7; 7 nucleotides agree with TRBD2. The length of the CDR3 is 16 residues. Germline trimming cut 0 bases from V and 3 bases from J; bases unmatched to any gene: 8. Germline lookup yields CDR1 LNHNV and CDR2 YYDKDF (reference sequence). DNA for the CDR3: TGTGCCACCAGCAGAGAACGAGCGGGAAGGAACTACGAGCAGTACTTC. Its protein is CATSRERAGRNYEQYF.

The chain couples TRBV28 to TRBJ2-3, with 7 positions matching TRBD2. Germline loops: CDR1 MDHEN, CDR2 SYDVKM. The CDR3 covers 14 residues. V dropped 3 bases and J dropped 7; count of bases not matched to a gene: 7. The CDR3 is CASSFHGGLNTQYF. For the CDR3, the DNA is TGTGCCAGCAGTTTTCACGGGGGGTTGAATACGCAGTATTTT. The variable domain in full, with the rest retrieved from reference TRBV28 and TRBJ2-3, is DVKVTQSSRYLVKRTGEKVFLECVQDMDHENMFWYRQDPGLGLRLIYFSYDVKMKEKGDIPEGYSVSREKKERFSLILESASTNQTSMYLCASSFHGGLNTQYFGPGTRLTVL.

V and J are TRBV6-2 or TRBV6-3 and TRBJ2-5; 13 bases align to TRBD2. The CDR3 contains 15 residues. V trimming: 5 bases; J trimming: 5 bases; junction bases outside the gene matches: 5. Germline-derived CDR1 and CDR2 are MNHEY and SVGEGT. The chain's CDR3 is CASSHRGLAGETQYF. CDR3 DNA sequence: TGTGCCAGCAGTCACCGGGGACTAGCGGGGGAGACCCAGTACTTC.

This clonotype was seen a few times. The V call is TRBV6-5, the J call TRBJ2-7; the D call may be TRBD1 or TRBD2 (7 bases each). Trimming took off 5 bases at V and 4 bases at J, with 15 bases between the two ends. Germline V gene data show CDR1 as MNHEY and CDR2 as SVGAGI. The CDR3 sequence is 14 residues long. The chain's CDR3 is CASSTGTAGYEQYF. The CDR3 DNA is TGTGCCAGCAGTACCGGGACAGCGGGATACGAGCAGTACTTC.

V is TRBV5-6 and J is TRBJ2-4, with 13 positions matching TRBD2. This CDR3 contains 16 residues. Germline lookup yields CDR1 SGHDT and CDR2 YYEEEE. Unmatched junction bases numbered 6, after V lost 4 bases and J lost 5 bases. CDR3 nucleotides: TGTGCCAGCAGCCCACAGGGACTAGCGGGGCAAAACATTCAGTACTTC. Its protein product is CASSPQGLAGQNIQYF.